This T cell receptor beta chain was captured by sequencing in a study of blood T cells in healthy people across ages. Primed by a sample-barcoded 5' primer and a J-beta primer mix, a second PCR proceeded for 7 to 11 cycles. Every molecule of cDNA carried a tag from a template-switch adaptor with 12 random nucleotides. TCRdb itself ran the 5' RACE reads through MiXCR, one entry per CDR3 protein. This sample has roughly 800,000 distinct CDR3 sequences, with 58% found just once. Russia was home to the donors, healthy Caucasian individuals aged about 6 to 100. Input material: blood. This receptor was taken from a man aged 30-40 years in good health.

Written as DNA, the CDR3 is TGTGCCAGCAGCTCCAGGGAGAATATGGGCGGGGAGCTGTTTTTT. Encoded protein: CASSSRENMGGELFF. The rearrangement joins TRBV7-9 to TRBJ2-2, with D perhaps assigned TRBD1 or TRBD2 (5 bases each). V lost 4 bases and J 7 bases, leaving 16 bases between the germline ends. Germline CDR1 SEHNR, CDR2 FQNEAQ (reference sequence). The CDR3 is 15 residues long.